This T cell receptor beta chain was recovered during a study of shared T cell receptors in the human thymus. Repertoires were generated with immunoSEQ multiplex PCR, while TCRdb's copy carries only in-frame clones and drops some. Here the sample spans about 660,000 clones, approximately 89% being singletons. The germline gives CDR1 SGHVS, CDR2 FNYEAQ. Trimming removed 2 bases from V and 4 bases from J; junction bases left unmatched: 6. This CDR3 contains 16 residues. These sequences were also reported in another study, on human thymus T cells. Turning to that study: Donation came from healthy Finnish infants having corrective surgery for congenital heart defects. Thymic resections from corrective heart surgery supplied the tissue. Gene usage (both V and J) appeared biased in thymic and blood repertoires.

This chain connects TRBV7-6 to TRBJ2-3, with 10 nucleotides matching TRBD1. The source of this sequence is a boy younger than two with a congenital heart defect. Sequencing was done on a sample of thymocytes. CDR3 sequence reads: CASSLTGTGEADTQYF. For the CDR3, the DNA is TGTGCCAGCAGCTTAACTGGGACAGGGGAGGCAGATACGCAGTATTTT.